This T cell receptor (beta chain) appears in the sequencing data of a study of T cell responses to AZD1222 COVID-19 vaccine. The protocol was immunoSEQ multiplex PCR, while the TCRdb copy is restricted to in-frame clones and leaves out a portion. The table has about 140,000 clones, roughly 89% seen once. Deletions cut 7 bases from V and 2 bases from J, with 15 bases between. The CDR3 runs 15 residues. Germline assignment: CDR1 LNHDA and CDR2 SQIVND (reference sequence). This chain links TRBV19 with TRBJ1-5, with D tentatively TRBD1 (5 bases). This specimen consisted of peripheral blood, obtained on day 0 of AZD1222 vaccination. This clonotype was sampled from an adult in good health. The CDR3 nucleotides are TGTGCCAGTAACAACCGGGACGTCGGCAATCAGCCCCAGCATTTT. Translation: CASNNRDVGNQPQHF.